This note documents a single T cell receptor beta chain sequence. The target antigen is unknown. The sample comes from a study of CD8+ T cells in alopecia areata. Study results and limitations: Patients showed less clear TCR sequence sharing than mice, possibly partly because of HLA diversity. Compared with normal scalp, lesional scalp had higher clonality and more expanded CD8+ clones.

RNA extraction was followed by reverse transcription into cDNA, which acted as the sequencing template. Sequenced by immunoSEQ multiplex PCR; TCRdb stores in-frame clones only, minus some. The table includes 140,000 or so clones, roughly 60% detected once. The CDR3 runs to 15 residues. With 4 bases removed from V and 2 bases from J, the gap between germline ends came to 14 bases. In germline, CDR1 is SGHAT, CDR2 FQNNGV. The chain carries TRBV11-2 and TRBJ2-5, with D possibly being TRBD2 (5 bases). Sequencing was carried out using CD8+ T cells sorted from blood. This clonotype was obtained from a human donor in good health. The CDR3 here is CASSSDGMVQETQYF. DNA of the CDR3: TGTGCCAGCAGCTCCGACGGGATGGTACAAGAGACCCAGTACTTC. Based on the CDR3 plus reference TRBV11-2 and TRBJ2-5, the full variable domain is EAGVAQSPRYKIIEKRQSVAFWCNPISGHATLYWYQQILGQGPKLLIQFQNNGVVDDSQLPKDRFSAERLKGVDSTLKIQPAKLEDSAVYLCASSSDGMVQETQYFGPGTRLLVL.